Described below is a single TCR beta chain sequence and its context. Other DNA variants within this sample encode the same CDR3. The sample comes from a study of blood T cell repertoires in COVID-19. The wider study: COVID-19 samples from acute and convalescent phases originated in the United States, Italy and Spain. PBMCs, B-cell-depleted T cells, or T cells were the source of the cDNA or gDNA that made up the material.

TCRdb's copy holds only in-frame clones and misses some; the assay was immunoSEQ multiplex PCR. The table lists tens of thousands of clones, nearly 80% of them singletons. The CDR3 runs 13 residues. Germline-derived CDR1 and CDR2 are MNHEY and SVGAGI. V was cut by 0 bases and J by 5 bases, with 6 bases left in between. Followed over time, Seattle patients had been enrolled while infection was active. This rearrangement joins TRBV6-5 to TRBJ2-3, with D unresolved. Specimen: peripheral blood. The receptor's source is a man aged 65-85 years with COVID-19, enrolled during active disease. The CDR3 sequence is CASSYSAGDTQYF. The CDR3 DNA reads TGTGCCAGCAGTTACTCCGCCGGAGATACGCAGTATTTT.